There are a few counts of the clone carrying this T cell receptor beta chain. cDNA prepared by RNA extraction and subsequent reverse transcription served as the template for sequencing. Profiling relied on immunoSEQ multiplex PCR, and the TCRdb table lists in-frame clones only, not all of them. There are some 100,000 clones in the sample; 30% to 40% occur only once, and 3% to 3.5% lies in the top ten. The sample is drawn from a study of CD8+ T cells in alopecia areata. The V gene lost 4 bases and the J gene lost 5 bases, with 17 bases spanning the gap. The CDR3 has 15 amino acids. Germline V gene data show CDR1 as LNHDA and CDR2 as SQIVND (reference sequence).

The sequence was obtained from a human donor with alopecia areata. The rearrangement joins TRBV19 to TRBJ1-1; the D gene is possibly TRBD1 (6 bases). Sequencing was performed on CD4+ T cells sorted from blood. The CDR3 coding sequence is TGTGCCAGTAGTACGGTACAGGGTGCGCGGACTGAAGCTTTCTTT. Residues: CASSTVQGARTEAFF.